A selection of T cell receptor beta chains follows, all from one sample in a study of T cell responses to AZD1222 COVID-19 vaccine. The data were produced by immunoSEQ multiplex PCR, yet TCRdb's version contains in-frame clones alone and is incomplete. The table lists over 150,000 clones, around 88% of them singletons, with 11% in the top ten. Material: peripheral blood, obtained 28 days after the second AZD1222 dose. These receptors were collected from an adult who received the AZD1222 COVID-19 vaccine. Each CDR3 is given without its conserved first and last residue. Clone size appears in some rows only: once, few, many, or a class for an expanded clone.

v_gene	j_gene	abundance	len	CDR3aa
TRBV18	TRBJ1-6	.	12	ASSPGTERSPLH
TRBV5-1	TRBJ1-3	once	13	ASSSDGGMRNTIY
TRBV5-4	TRBJ1-1	.	11	ASSYTANTEAF
TRBV18	TRBJ2-2	.	13	ASSRKTGEVGELF
TRBV19	TRBJ2-1	.	18	ASSPSGQFSPTQEYNEQF
TRBV23-1	TRBJ2-7	.	14	ASSQSGGLGAYEQY
TRBV27	TRBJ2-7	.	14	ASSPQGKRGTYEQY
TRBV11-2	TRBJ2-2	few	15	ASSRKPGHENTGELF
TRBV14	TRBJ2-7	.	11	ASSQDPAGEQY
TRBV28	TRBJ1-2	few	13	ASRMGTGRWYGYT
TRBV20-1	TRBJ1-1	.	9	SAYGNTEAF
TRBV24-1	TRBJ1-2	.	15	ATSDLGLGAGNYGYT
TRBV6-5	TRBJ2-5	.	10	ASSRGGETQY
TRBV29-1	TRBJ2-7	.	12	SVELGQGGYEQY
TRBV7-9	TRBJ1-2	.	12	ASSGSAGEYGYT
TRBV14	TRBJ2-7	.	13	ASSQGTVIFYEQY
TRBV7-2	TRBJ1-3	.	13	ASSFDRGSGNTIY
TRBV5-4	TRBJ1-2	.	11	ASSLGGAVGYT
TRBV30	TRBJ1-1	.	13	AWSWRASRETEAF
TRBV11-2	TRBJ1-6	.	12	ASSSTGANSPLH
TRBV9	TRBJ2-2	.	13	ASSAPGGATGELF
TRBV30	TRBJ1-2	.	11	AWSATGTYGYT
TRBV18	TRBJ1-6	.	15	ASSPNLLGTGLTPLH
TRBV7-2	TRBJ2-5	.	10	ASSLGKETQY
TRBV3-1/TRBV3-2	TRBJ1-2	.	14	ASSSATRAPNYGYT
TRBV5-6	TRBJ1-5	.	14	ASSFRGQPSNQPQH
TRBV7-6	TRBJ2-3	.	16	ASSATSGGAGGTDTQY
TRBV7-9	TRBJ2-7	once	12	ASSGTGLSYEQY
TRBV7-9	TRBJ2-7	.	13	ASSPSGGRSYEQY
TRBV2	TRBJ2-2	.	11	ASSEAGIGELF
TRBV5-1	TRBJ2-1	.	13	ASSLVAGVYNEQF
TRBV7-9	TRBJ1-2	.	13	ASSLVLQGAHGYT
TRBV7-2	TRBJ2-7	.	13	ASSLVSITTYEQY
TRBV5-1	TRBJ2-5	.	10	ASSLLGETQY
TRBV19	TRBJ2-2	.	14	ASRSDPRALGGELF
TRBV9	TRBJ1-3	once	13	ASSVQGIPGNTIY
TRBV15	TRBJ1-1	.	13	ATSALGGGGTEAF
TRBV5-1	TRBJ1-4	.	13	ASSLGPATNEKLF
TRBV18	TRBJ1-1	.	11	ASSHGTRTEAF
TRBV19	TRBJ1-1	.	11	ATLRTGGTEAF